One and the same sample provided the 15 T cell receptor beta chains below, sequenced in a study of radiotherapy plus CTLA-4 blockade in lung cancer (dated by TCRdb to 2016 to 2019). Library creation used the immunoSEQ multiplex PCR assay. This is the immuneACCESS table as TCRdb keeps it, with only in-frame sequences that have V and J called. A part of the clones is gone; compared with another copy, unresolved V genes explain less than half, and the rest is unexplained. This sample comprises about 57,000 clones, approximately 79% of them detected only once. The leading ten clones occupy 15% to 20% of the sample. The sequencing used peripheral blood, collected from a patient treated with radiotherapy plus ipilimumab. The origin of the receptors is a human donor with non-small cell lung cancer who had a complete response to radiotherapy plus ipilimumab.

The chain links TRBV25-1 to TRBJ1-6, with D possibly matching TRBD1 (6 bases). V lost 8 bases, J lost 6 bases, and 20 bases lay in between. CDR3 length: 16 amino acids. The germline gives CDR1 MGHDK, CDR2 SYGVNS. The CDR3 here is CASATGFELRNSPLHF. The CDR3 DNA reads TGTGCCAGCGCTACAGGGTTTGAGTTGCGTAATTCACCCCTCCACTTT.

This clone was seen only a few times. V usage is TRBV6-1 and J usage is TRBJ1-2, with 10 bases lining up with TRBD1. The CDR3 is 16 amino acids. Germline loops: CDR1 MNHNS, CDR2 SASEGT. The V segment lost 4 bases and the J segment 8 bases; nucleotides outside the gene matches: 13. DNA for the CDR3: TGTGCCAGCAGTGCGCGCCGGGACAGGGGTGTTGGAGGCTACACCTTC. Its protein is CASSARRDRGVGGYTF.

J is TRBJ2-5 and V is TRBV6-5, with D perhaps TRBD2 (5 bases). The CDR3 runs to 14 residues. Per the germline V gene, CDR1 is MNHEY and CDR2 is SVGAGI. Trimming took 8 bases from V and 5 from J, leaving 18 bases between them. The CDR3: CASCFAGAKETQYF. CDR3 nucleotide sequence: TGTGCCAGCTGCTTTGCGGGCGCGAAGGAGACCCAGTACTTC.

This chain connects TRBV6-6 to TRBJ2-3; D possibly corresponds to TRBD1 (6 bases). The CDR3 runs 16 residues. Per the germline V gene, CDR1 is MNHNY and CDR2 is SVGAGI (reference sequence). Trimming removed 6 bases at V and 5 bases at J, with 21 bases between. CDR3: CASSRPTDRDRDTQYF. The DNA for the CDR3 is TGTGCCAGCAGCAGACCCACGGACAGAGACAGAGATACGCAGTATTTT.

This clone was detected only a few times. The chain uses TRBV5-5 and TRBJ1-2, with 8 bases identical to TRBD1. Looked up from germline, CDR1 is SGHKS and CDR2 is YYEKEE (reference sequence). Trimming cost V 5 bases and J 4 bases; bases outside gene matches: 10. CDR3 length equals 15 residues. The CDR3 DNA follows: TGTGCCAGCAGTACTGCCGGGACAGGAGTCTATGGCTACACCTTC. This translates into CASSTAGTGVYGYTF.

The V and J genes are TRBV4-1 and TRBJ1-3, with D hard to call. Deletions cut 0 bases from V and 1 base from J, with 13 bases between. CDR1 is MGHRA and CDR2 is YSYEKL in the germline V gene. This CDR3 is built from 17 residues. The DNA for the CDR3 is TGCGCCAGCAGCCAAGATAGGCGGCCTGGGTCTGGAAACACCATATATTTT. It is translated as CASSQDRRPGSGNTIYF.

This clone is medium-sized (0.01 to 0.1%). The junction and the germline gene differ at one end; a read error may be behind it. The CDR3 sequence: CASALPRFSGNTIYF. In nucleotides, the CDR3 is TGTGCTAGTGCTTTGCCTCGGTTCTCTGGAAACACCATATATTTT. The J gene is TRBJ1-3, the V gene TRBV12-5, with unresolved D. The CDR3 totals 15 residues. Germline V gives CDR1 LGHNT, CDR2 FRNRAP.

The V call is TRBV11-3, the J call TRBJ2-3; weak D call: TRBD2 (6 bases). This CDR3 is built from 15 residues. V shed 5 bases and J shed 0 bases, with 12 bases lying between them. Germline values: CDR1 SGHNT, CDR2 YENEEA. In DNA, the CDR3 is TGTGCCAGCAGCCTCGGGGGAACTAGCACAGATACGCAGTATTTT. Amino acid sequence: CASSLGGTSTDTQYF.

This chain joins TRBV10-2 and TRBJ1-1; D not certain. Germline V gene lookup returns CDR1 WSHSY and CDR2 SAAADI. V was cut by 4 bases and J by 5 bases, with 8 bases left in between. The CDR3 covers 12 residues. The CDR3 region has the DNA TGCGCCAGCAGTGTATCAGGAACTGAAGCTTTCTTT. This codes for CASSVSGTEAFF.

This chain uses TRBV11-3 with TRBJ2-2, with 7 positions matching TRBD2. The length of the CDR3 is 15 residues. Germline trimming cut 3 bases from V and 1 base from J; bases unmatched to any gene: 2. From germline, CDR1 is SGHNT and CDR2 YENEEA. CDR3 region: CASSFRGGNTGELFF. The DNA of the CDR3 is TGTGCCAGCAGCTTCCGCGGGGGGAACACCGGGGAGCTGTTTTTT.

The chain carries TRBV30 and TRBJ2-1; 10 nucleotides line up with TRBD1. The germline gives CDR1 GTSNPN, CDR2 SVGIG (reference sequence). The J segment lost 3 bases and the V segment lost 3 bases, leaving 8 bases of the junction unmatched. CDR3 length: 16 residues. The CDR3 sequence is CAWRFPGTGDYNEQFF. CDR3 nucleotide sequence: TGTGCCTGGAGATTCCCCGGGACAGGGGACTACAATGAGCAGTTCTTC.

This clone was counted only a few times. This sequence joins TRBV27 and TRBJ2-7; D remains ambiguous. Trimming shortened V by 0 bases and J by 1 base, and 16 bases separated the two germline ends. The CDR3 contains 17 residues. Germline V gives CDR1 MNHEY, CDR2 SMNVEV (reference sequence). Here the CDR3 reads CASSLSLGFGLSYEQYF. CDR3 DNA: TGTGCCAGCAGTTTATCTTTGGGCTTTGGGCTTTCCTACGAGCAGTACTTC.

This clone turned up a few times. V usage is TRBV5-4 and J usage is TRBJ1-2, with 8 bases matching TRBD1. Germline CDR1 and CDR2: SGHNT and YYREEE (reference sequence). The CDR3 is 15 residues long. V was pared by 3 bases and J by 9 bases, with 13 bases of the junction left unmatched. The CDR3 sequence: CASSYGAGGSLSYTF. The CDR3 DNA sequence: TGTGCCAGCAGCTATGGGGCAGGGGGCTCTCTAAGCTACACCTTC. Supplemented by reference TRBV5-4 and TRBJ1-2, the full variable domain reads ETGVTQSPTHLIKTRGQQVTLRCSSQSGHNTVSWYQQALGQGPQFIFQYYREEENGRGNFPPRFSGLQFPNYSSELNVNALELDDSALYLCASSYGAGGSLSYTFGSGTRLTVV.

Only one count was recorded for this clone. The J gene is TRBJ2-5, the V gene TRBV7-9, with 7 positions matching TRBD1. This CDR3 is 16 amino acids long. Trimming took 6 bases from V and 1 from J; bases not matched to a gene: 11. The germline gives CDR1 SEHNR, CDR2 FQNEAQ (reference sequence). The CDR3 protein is CASSSPGTEVQETQYF. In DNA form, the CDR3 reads TGTGCCAGCAGTTCTCCCGGGACAGAGGTCCAAGAGACCCAGTACTTC.

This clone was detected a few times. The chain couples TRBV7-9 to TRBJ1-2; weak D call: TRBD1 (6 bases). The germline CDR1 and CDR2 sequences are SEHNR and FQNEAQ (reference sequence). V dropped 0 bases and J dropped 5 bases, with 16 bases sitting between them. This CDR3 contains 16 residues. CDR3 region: CASSLAIQGQRYGYTF. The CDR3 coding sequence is TGTGCCAGCAGCTTAGCGATACAGGGCCAACGGTATGGCTACACCTTC. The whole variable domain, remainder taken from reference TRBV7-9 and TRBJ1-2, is DTGVSQNPRHKITKRGQNVTFRCDPISEHNRLYWYRQTLGQGPEFLTYFQNEAQLEKSRLLSDRFSAERPKGSFSTLEIQRTEQGDSAMYLCASSLAIQGQRYGYTFGSGTRLTVV.